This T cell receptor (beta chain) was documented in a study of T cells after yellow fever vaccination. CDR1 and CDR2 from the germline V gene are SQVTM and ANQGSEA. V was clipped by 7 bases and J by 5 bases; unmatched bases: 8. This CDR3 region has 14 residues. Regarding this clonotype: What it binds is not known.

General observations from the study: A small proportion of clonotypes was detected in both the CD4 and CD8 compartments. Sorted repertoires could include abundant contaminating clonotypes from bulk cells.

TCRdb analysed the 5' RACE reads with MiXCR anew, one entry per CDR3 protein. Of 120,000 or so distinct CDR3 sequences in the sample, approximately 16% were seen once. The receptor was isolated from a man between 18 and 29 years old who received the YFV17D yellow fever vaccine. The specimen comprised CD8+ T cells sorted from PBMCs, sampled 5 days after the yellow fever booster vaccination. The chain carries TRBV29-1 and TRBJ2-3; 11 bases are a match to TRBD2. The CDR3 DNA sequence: TGCAGCGCAGTAGCGGGGGGGCCCGGAGATACGCAGTATTTT. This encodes CSAVAGGPGDTQYF.